This passage covers 17 T cell receptor beta chains from one sample sequenced in a study of T cell changes during pregnancy in multiple sclerosis. Clones were read by immunoSEQ multiplex PCR, and TCRdb kept only the in-frame ones, dropping some. Of tens of thousands of clones in the sample, 90% to 95% are singletons; the top ten hold under 2%. The source was peripheral blood, collected after pregnancy. All receptors come from a female donor with multiple sclerosis, enrolled in a pregnancy study.

The chain carries TRBV30 and TRBJ2-1, with TRBD2 as a possible D gene (6 bases). This CDR3 contains 14 residues. The germline CDR1 and CDR2 sequences are GTSNPN and SVGIG (reference sequence). V lost 0 bases and J lost 7, with 13 bases in between. CDR3 nucleotide sequence: TGTGCCTGGAGTGTAGAGTCCGGAGGGAATGAGCAGTTCTTC. Protein sequence: CAWSVESGGNEQFF.

The J gene is TRBJ2-7, the V gene TRBV10-3; 10 bases fit TRBD1. This CDR3 is 15 amino acids long. Germline V lookup: CDR1 ENHRY, CDR2 SYGVKD. V trimming: 2 bases; J trimming: 4 bases; junction bases outside the gene matches: 5. Written as DNA, the CDR3 is TGTGCCATCAGTGAGAGCCGGACAGGGGGGTACGAGCAGTACTTC. It is translated as CAISESRTGGYEQYF.

The chain employs TRBV9 and TRBJ1-3, with a tentative D call TRBD1 (5 bases). This CDR3 contains 12 residues. Germline lookup yields CDR1 SGDLS and CDR2 YYNGEE. V dropped 3 bases and J dropped 11 bases, with 12 bases sitting between them. This chain's CDR3 is CASSGDSDPIYF. DNA of the CDR3: TGTGCCAGCAGCGGCGACAGCGACCCCATATATTTT.

The J gene is TRBJ2-6, the V gene TRBV7-9; D ambiguous. V was shortened by 7 bases and J by 1 base, with 5 bases between the two germline ends. The length of the CDR3 is 13 residues. Germline CDR1 reads SEHNR; CDR2 reads FQNEAQ (reference sequence). The CDR3 sequence: CASTPSGANVLTF. The CDR3 nucleotides read TGTGCCAGCACCCCTTCTGGGGCCAACGTCCTGACTTTC.

The rearrangement joins TRBV7-9 to TRBJ2-3; a weak D match, TRBD2 (5 bases). CDR3 length equals 16 residues. The germline V gene has CDR1 SEHNR and CDR2 FQNEAQ (reference sequence). The V gene lost 7 bases and the J gene lost 2 bases, with 19 bases spanning the gap. CDR3 loop: CASTGLAPRFTDTQYF. CDR3 nucleotide sequence: TGTGCCAGCACTGGGCTAGCTCCTCGATTCACAGATACGCAGTATTTT. Full variable domain (rest looked up from reference TRBV7-9 and TRBJ2-3): DTGVSQNPRHKITKRGQNVTFRCDPISEHNRLYWYRQTLGQGPEFLTYFQNEAQLEKSRLLSDRFSAERPKGSFSTLEIQRTEQGDSAMYLCASTGLAPRFTDTQYFGPGTRLTVL.

CDR3 sequence: CASSSGTGDYEQYF. CDR3 nucleotides: TGTGCCAGCAGTTCCGGGACAGGAGACTACGAGCAGTACTTC. This chain uses TRBV7-9 with TRBJ2-7; TRBD1 matches 8 bases. V lost 6 bases and J lost 3; bases outside the gene matches: 7. CDR3 length: 14 residues. Looked up from germline, CDR1 is SEHNR and CDR2 is FQNEAQ (reference sequence).

The rearrangement links TRBV2 to TRBJ2-7; 9 bases are shared with TRBD2. Germline assignment: CDR1 SNHLY and CDR2 FYNNEI. The ends lost 4 bases at V and 0 bases at J; junction bases unmatched: 1. This CDR3 contains 14 residues. The CDR3 spells CASSGTSASYEQYF. CDR3 nucleotides: TGTGCCAGCAGTGGGACTAGCGCCTCCTACGAGCAGTACTTC. The full variable domain, in which reference TRBV2 and TRBJ2-7 provide the parts outside the CDR3, is EPEVTQTPSHQVTQMGQEVILRCVPISNHLYFYWYRQILGQKVEFLVSFYNNEISEKSEIFDDQFSVERPDGSNFTLKIRSTKLEDSAMYFCASSGTSASYEQYFGPGTRLTVT.

CDR3 DNA sequence: TGTGCCAGCAGTCCCCGGGGCCTGGCGGGAGCCACGGCCTACGAGCAGTACTTC. Translated, it gives CASSPRGLAGATAYEQYF. The genes are TRBV6-4 and TRBJ2-7; 7 bases agree with TRBD2. Per germline, CDR1 MRHNA and CDR2 SNTAGT. This CDR3 comprises 18 residues. The V segment lost 5 bases and the J segment 2 bases; nucleotides outside the gene matches: 18.

This chain connects TRBV5-4 to TRBJ2-7; D is unresolved. Germline lookup yields CDR1 SGHNT and CDR2 YYREEE (reference sequence). This CDR3 contains 13 residues. Trimming stripped 2 bases from V and 0 bases from J, with 6 bases between. The CDR3 reads CASSLAPSYEQYF. In DNA form, the CDR3 reads TGTGCCAGCAGCTTAGCACCCTCCTACGAGCAGTACTTC.

The gene calls are TRBV19 and TRBJ1-5, with 10 bases identical to TRBD1. The V gene end was trimmed by 4 bases and the J gene end by 2 bases; junction bases not matched to a gene: 11. The length of the CDR3 is 18 residues. The germline gives CDR1 LNHDA, CDR2 SQIVND (reference sequence). CDR3 residues: CASSKPSGTGVGNQPQHF. The CDR3 coding sequence is TGTGCCAGTAGTAAACCCTCCGGGACAGGGGTCGGCAATCAGCCCCAGCATTTT.

The chain employs TRBV28 and TRBJ1-5; TRBD1 is a possible D gene (6 bases). Germline V gene data show CDR1 as MDHEN and CDR2 as SYDVKM. This CDR3 region has 16 residues. The germline V and J ends were trimmed by 0 bases and 3 bases, with 12 bases remaining between them. Here the CDR3 DNA reads TGTGCCAGCAGTTTATGGGGGGCCAGCCACAATCAGCCCCAGCATTTT. Protein: CASSLWGASHNQPQHF.

The chain combines TRBV23-1 with TRBJ1-3, with D possibly TRBD1 on 5 matching bases. TRBV23-1 is annotated as an ORF whose role is uncertain. V dropped 0 bases and J dropped 0 bases, with 15 bases sitting between them. CDR3 length: 18 amino acids. The CDR3 DNA sequence: TGCGCCAGCAGTCAATCCCCCCGAGGGGACTCCTCTGGAAACACCATATATTTT. Encoded protein: CASSQSPRGDSSGNTIYF.

This clone was observed once. V and J are TRBV2 and TRBJ2-7, with TRBD2 matching 8 bases. In germline, CDR1 is SNHLY, CDR2 FYNNEI. The CDR3 covers 13 residues. The V and J ends lost 4 bases and 4 bases, in that order; junction bases with no gene match: 3. CDR3 amino acids: CASSGTSGYEQYF. CDR3 DNA sequence: TGTGCCAGCAGTGGTACTAGCGGTTACGAGCAGTACTTC.

This chain uses TRBV9 with TRBJ2-6, with TRBD1 matching 8 bases. V lost 0 bases, J lost 14 bases, and 4 bases stayed unmatched. The CDR3 has 13 residues. The germline V gene has CDR1 SGDLS and CDR2 YYNGEE. The CDR3 spells CASSVGGTGFLTF. The CDR3 nucleotides read TGTGCCAGCAGCGTAGGGGGGACAGGTTTCCTGACTTTC.

The chain has TRBV14 and TRBJ2-2; no clear D. Germline V CDR1 and CDR2: SGHDN, FVKESK. Trimming left V 4 bases short and J 3 bases short, with 6 bases between. The CDR3 extends over 13 amino acids. CDR3 sequence (DNA): TGTGCCAGCAGCCCTCAGTACACCGGGGAGCTGTTTTTT. It codes for CASSPQYTGELFF.

This CDR3 is CASSLVGGPQHF. For the CDR3, the DNA is TGTGCCAGCAGCTTAGTAGGGGGGCCCCAGCATTTT. The V call is TRBV7-9, the J call TRBJ1-5, with a weak D call TRBD1 (6 bases). Between the trimmed V and J ends, which lost 1 base and 9 bases, there was a span of 7 bases. Germline loops: CDR1 SEHNR, CDR2 FQNEAQ (reference sequence). This CDR3 is built from 12 residues.

The chain joins TRBV4-3 to TRBJ1-5; 8 bases are a match to TRBD1. Trimming removed 4 bases from V and 6 bases from J; junction bases left unmatched: 8. CDR1 is LGHNA, CDR2 YSLEER, per germline. This CDR3 is 15 amino acids long. CDR3 DNA sequence: TGCGCCAGCAGCCTAGGGACAGGAGGGGGTCAGCCCCAGCATTTT. Protein product: CASSLGTGGGQPQHF.